These 27 T cell receptor beta chains were all obtained from the same sample, sequenced in a study of blood T cell repertoires in COVID-19. The data were produced by immunoSEQ multiplex PCR, yet TCRdb's version contains in-frame clones alone and is incomplete. The sample lists hundreds of thousands of clones; 80% to 90% were seen once. Sequencing input: peripheral blood. These receptors were collected from a woman aged 40 to 50 who had recovered from COVID-19.

J is TRBJ2-3 and V is TRBV11-2; 15 nucleotides match TRBD2. J gave up 2 bases and V 5 bases, and 11 bases lay outside the gene matches. This CDR3 has 19 residues. Germline V gives CDR1 SGHAT, CDR2 FQNNGV. This CDR3 reads CASSPSGTSGGPYTDTQYF. The DNA for the CDR3 is TGTGCCAGCAGCCCCTCCGGGACTAGCGGGGGGCCTTACACAGATACGCAGTATTTT.

This clone appeared a single time. The chain uses TRBV9 and TRBJ2-3; 11 nucleotides line up with TRBD2. The germline V gene has CDR1 SGDLS and CDR2 YYNGEE. V lost 3 bases, J lost 2 bases, and 11 bases stayed unmatched. This CDR3 spans 18 amino acids. CDR3 in DNA: TGTGCCAGCAGCGCGGACTTAGCGGGGGGGGACCTCACAGATACGCAGTATTTT. It specifies CASSADLAGGDLTDTQYF.

The CDR3 spells CASSYRVQSPLHF. CDR3 coding DNA: TGTGCCAGCAGCTACAGGGTTCAGTCACCCCTCCACTTT. J is TRBJ1-6 and V is TRBV7-2, with D tentatively TRBD1 (6 bases). This CDR3 comprises 13 residues. Germline V lookup: CDR1 SGHTA, CDR2 FQGNSA. V lost 4 bases and J lost 10, with 11 bases in between.

The chain combines TRBV5-6 with TRBJ2-1, with TRBD2 matching over 12 bases. The CDR3 loop spans 17 amino acids. After removal of 2 bases from V and 6 bases from J, the junction contained 9 bases not matched to a gene. Germline lookup yields CDR1 SGHDT and CDR2 YYEEEE. The chain's CDR3 is CASSFTKTSGGSNEQFF. For the CDR3, the DNA is TGTGCCAGCAGCTTCACCAAGACTAGCGGGGGTTCCAATGAGCAGTTCTTC.

V and J are TRBV28 and TRBJ1-1, with D uncertain. Germline V gene lookup returns CDR1 MDHEN and CDR2 SYDVKM. Trimming removed 8 bases at V and 1 base at J, with 20 bases between. This CDR3 region has 16 residues. The CDR3 DNA is TGTGCCAGCCACGCCCTGAACTCCTTCCGGAACACTGAAGCTTTCTTT. Translating gives CASHALNSFRNTEAFF.

This clone was seen just once. The J gene is TRBJ1-1, the V gene TRBV4-1; 8 nucleotides agree with TRBD1. CDR1 is MGHRA, CDR2 YSYEKL, per germline. The junction had 11 bases not matched to a gene; V was cut back by 1 base and J by 4 bases. This CDR3 comprises 17 residues. The CDR3: CASSQVLGQAFSTEAFF. CDR3 in DNA: TGCGCCAGCAGCCAAGTCCTGGGACAGGCTTTTAGCACTGAAGCTTTCTTT.

The chain links TRBV5-1 to TRBJ1-2, with D tentatively TRBD1 (5 bases). V gave up 4 bases and J gave up 7 bases, with 14 bases separating them. CDR1 SGHRS and CDR2 YFSETQ come from the germline V gene. This CDR3 region has 13 residues. The CDR3 spells CASSLRPGGGYTF. The CDR3 DNA reads TGCGCCAGCAGCCTCCGTCCCGGGGGTGGCTACACCTTC.

This chain uses TRBV6-2 or TRBV6-3 with TRBJ1-2; D gene ambiguous. There are 13 residues in the CDR3. Germline loops: CDR1 MNHEY, CDR2 SVGEGT. With 2 bases removed from V and 5 bases from J, the gap between germline ends came to 9 bases. The CDR3 sequence: CASSYKQSYGYTF. Written as DNA, the CDR3 is TGTGCCAGCAGTTACAAACAGTCATATGGCTACACCTTC.

This chain links TRBV7-9 with TRBJ2-5; weak D call: TRBD2 (6 bases). V was clipped by 5 bases and J by 5 bases, with 12 bases between them. CDR1 is SEHNR and CDR2 is FQNEAQ in the germline V gene (reference sequence). CDR3 length equals 13 residues. CDR3 DNA sequence: TGTGCCAGCAGCCCCGGGGGTCCGGAGACCCAGTACTTC. Protein sequence: CASSPGGPETQYF.

J is TRBJ1-6 and V is TRBV11-2; the D gene is possibly TRBD1 (5 bases). V gave up 1 base and J gave up 10 bases, with 11 bases separating them. Germline CDR1 SGHAT, CDR2 FQNNGV. The CDR3 has 14 amino acids. CDR3 sequence (DNA): TGTGCCAGCAGCTTAGGGCTATGGGGCTCACCCCTCCACTTT. Its translation: CASSLGLWGSPLHF.

V usage is TRBV10-1 and J usage is TRBJ2-3; D might be TRBD2 (5 bases). Germline lookup yields CDR1 WNHNN and CDR2 SYGVQD (reference sequence). V lost 2 bases and J 2 bases, leaving 8 bases between the germline ends. The CDR3 extends over 14 amino acids. The CDR3 loop is CASSEPGITDTQYF. CDR3 nucleotide sequence: TGCGCCAGCAGTGAGCCCGGGATCACAGATACGCAGTATTTT.

V and J are TRBV10-3 and TRBJ2-5; 9 bases match TRBD1. The germline CDR1 and CDR2 sequences are ENHRY and SYGVKD. With V trimmed by 10 bases and J by 2 bases, 5 bases remained unmatched. This CDR3 spans 13 amino acids. This CDR3 reads CATTGTGQETQYF. DNA for the CDR3: TGTGCCACCACCGGGACAGGGCAAGAGACCCAGTACTTC.

This sequence joins TRBV18 and TRBJ1-3; D is ambiguous. The V end lost 6 bases, the J end lost 0 bases, and 6 bases lay between the germline ends. This CDR3 has 13 residues. Per germline, CDR1 KGHSH and CDR2 LQKENI. The CDR3 DNA sequence: TGTGCCAGCTCGGGGAGCTCTGGAAACACCATATATTTT. Its protein is CASSGSSGNTIYF.

The chain has TRBV7-8 and TRBJ2-1, with D perhaps matching TRBD1 (5 bases). The germline V and J ends were trimmed by 2 bases and 2 bases, with 10 bases remaining between them. Germline-derived CDR1 and CDR2 are SGHVS and FQNEAQ. This CDR3 spans 15 amino acids. This chain's CDR3 is CASSLTRATYNEQFF. DNA for the CDR3: TGTGCCAGCAGCTTAACCAGGGCCACCTACAATGAGCAGTTCTTC.

This clone was recorded only once. The V gene is TRBV11-2, the J gene TRBJ2-2; 10 bases line up with TRBD2. The CDR3 spans 16 residues. Germline values: CDR1 SGHAT, CDR2 FQNNGV. The junction had 1 base not matched to a gene; V was cut back by 2 bases and J by 1 base. Here the CDR3 DNA reads TGTGCCAGCAGCTTAATAGCGGGGGGGAACACCGGGGAGCTGTTTTTT. Translation: CASSLIAGGNTGELFF. Variable domain in full (rest from reference TRBV11-2 and TRBJ2-2): EAGVAQSPRYKIIEKRQSVAFWCNPISGHATLYWYQQILGQGPKLLIQFQNNGVVDDSQLPKDRFSAERLKGVDSTLKIQPAKLEDSAVYLCASSLIAGGNTGELFFGEGSRLTVL.

The chain joins TRBV18 to TRBJ1-2; D is perhaps TRBD1 (5 bases). The CDR3 contains 16 residues. CDR1 KGHSH and CDR2 LQKENI come from the germline V gene. V was trimmed by 0 bases and J by 4 bases, leaving 15 bases between them. This chain's CDR3 is CASSPPGGGGIYGYTF. DNA of the CDR3: TGTGCCAGCTCACCACCCGGGGGAGGAGGTATCTATGGCTACACCTTC.

This rearrangement joins TRBV28 to TRBJ1-2, with 10 bases aligning to TRBD1. V lost 4 bases to trimming and J lost 4 bases; unmatched junction nucleotides: 9. CDR1 is MDHEN and CDR2 is SYDVKM in the germline V gene. The CDR3 contains 16 residues. CDR3 DNA: TGTGCCAGCAGTTCCTCCGGGACAGGGGCGAGCTATGGCTACACCTTC. Amino acids: CASSSSGTGASYGYTF.

J is TRBJ1-1 and V is TRBV28, with D uncertain. Germline V gene data show CDR1 as MDHEN and CDR2 as SYDVKM. The CDR3 has 13 residues. V shed 2 bases and J shed 5 bases, with 9 bases lying between them. The DNA for the CDR3 is TGTGCCAGCAGTTTACGGGTGGCGACTGAAGCTTTCTTT. The encoded protein is CASSLRVATEAFF.

V gene TRBV5-1 combines with J gene TRBJ2-2; D possibly corresponds to TRBD1 (5 bases). Germline V gives CDR1 SGHRS, CDR2 YFSETQ. CDR3 length: 17 amino acids. Trimming took off 1 base at V and 2 bases at J, with 15 bases between the two ends. The CDR3 sequence is CASSLNGRDVNTGELFF. Here the CDR3 DNA reads TGCGCCAGCAGCTTGAACGGCAGGGATGTCAACACCGGGGAGCTGTTTTTT.

This chain connects TRBV7-9 to TRBJ2-1, with 7 nucleotides matching TRBD2. Trimming at V came to 0 bases and at J to 3 bases, leaving 8 bases not matched to a gene. This CDR3 is 17 amino acids long. Per the germline V gene, CDR1 is SEHNR and CDR2 is FQNEAQ (reference sequence). This CDR3 is CASSLASGTTLYNEQFF. The DNA for the CDR3 is TGTGCCAGCAGCTTAGCCTCCGGGACTACACTCTACAATGAGCAGTTCTTC.

Judged by abundance, this clone is medium-sized. The V gene is TRBV3-1 (or the pseudogene TRBV3-2), the J gene TRBJ1-2; 7 bases line up with TRBD1. CDR3 size: 15 residues. Looked up from germline, CDR1 is LGHDT and CDR2 is YNNKEL (reference sequence). Losses at the gene ends were 1 base for V and 6 bases for J; bases not matched to a gene: 8. Written as DNA, the CDR3 is TGTGCCAGCAGCCAAGGGGCAGGGGGTCTACATGGCTACACCTTC. Its translation: CASSQGAGGLHGYTF.

The V gene is TRBV5-8, the J gene TRBJ2-2; 7 bases are a match to TRBD1. CDR1 and CDR2 (germline): SGHTS, YDEGEE. This CDR3 comprises 16 residues. V was pared by 0 bases and J by 0 bases, with 2 bases of the junction left unmatched. CDR3 nucleotides: TGTGCCAGCAGCTTGGCCGGACAGGCGAACACCGGGGAGCTGTTTTTT. Translating gives CASSLAGQANTGELFF. Full variable domain (missing parts from reference TRBV5-8 and TRBJ2-2): EAGVTQSPTHLIKTRGQQATLRCSPISGHTSVYWYQQALGLGLQFLLWYDEGEERNRGNFPPRFSGRQFPNYSSELNVNALELEDSALYLCASSLAGQANTGELFFGEGSRLTVL.

V and J are TRBV4-1 and TRBJ1-2; 9 bases fit TRBD1. The germline CDR1 and CDR2 sequences are MGHRA and YSYEKL. The CDR3 covers 15 residues. V was pared by 4 bases and J by 2 bases, with 5 bases of the junction left unmatched. The CDR3 loop reads CASSPGQGSNYGYTF. The CDR3 region has the DNA TGCGCCAGCAGCCCCGGACAGGGGTCAAACTATGGCTACACCTTC.

J is TRBJ1-1 and V is TRBV2; D may be TRBD1 (6 bases). The CDR3 has 13 residues. Germline loops: CDR1 SNHLY, CDR2 FYNNEI. Deletions cut 8 bases from V and 8 bases from J, with 18 bases between. CDR3: CASFRAGENEAFF. In DNA form, the CDR3 reads TGTGCCAGCTTCAGAGCAGGGGAGAACGAAGCTTTCTTT.

V is TRBV11-2 and J is TRBJ2-5; 11 nucleotides align to TRBD2. The germline V gene has CDR1 SGHAT and CDR2 FQNNGV. J was trimmed by 4 bases and V by 5 bases; bases with no gene match: 3. The CDR3 is made up of 14 amino acids. DNA for the CDR3: TGTGCCAGCAGCACCGGACTAGCGGGAGAGACCCAGTACTTC. Its protein is CASSTGLAGETQYF.

The genes are TRBV6-5 and TRBJ2-3; no clear D. This CDR3 is 14 amino acids long. The germline V and J ends were trimmed by 4 bases and 3 bases, with 11 bases remaining between them. Germline lookup yields CDR1 MNHEY and CDR2 SVGAGI. The CDR3 DNA is TGTGCCAGCAGTTTTCGTTGGCCTACAGATACGCAGTATTTT. Translation: CASSFRWPTDTQYF.

The rearrangement links TRBV29-1 to TRBJ1-2; 7 nucleotides align to TRBD1. V lost 3 bases to trimming and J lost 3 bases; unmatched junction nucleotides: 10. This CDR3 has 15 residues. The germline V gene has CDR1 SQVTM and CDR2 ANQGSEA. As DNA, the CDR3 is TGCAGCGTTGAGGTTTACAGGGGTCCGTACTATGGCTACACCTTC. This translates into CSVEVYRGPYYGYTF.